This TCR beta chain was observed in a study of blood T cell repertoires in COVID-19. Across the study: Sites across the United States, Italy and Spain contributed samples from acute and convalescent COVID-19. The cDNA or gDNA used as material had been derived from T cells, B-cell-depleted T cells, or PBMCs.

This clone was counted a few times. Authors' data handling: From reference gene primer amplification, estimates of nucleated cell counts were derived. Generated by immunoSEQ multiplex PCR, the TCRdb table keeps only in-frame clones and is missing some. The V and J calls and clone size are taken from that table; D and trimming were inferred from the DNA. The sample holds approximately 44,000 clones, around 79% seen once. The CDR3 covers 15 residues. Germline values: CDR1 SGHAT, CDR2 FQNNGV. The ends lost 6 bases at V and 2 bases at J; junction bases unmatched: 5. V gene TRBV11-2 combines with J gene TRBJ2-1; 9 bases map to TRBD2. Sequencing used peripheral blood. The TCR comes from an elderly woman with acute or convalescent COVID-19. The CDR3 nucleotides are TGTGCCAGCAGGTTTAGCGGGAGAACCTACAATGAGCAGTTCTTC. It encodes CASRFSGRTYNEQFF.